This T cell receptor (beta chain) was found in a study of blood T cell repertoires in COVID-19. On the study more broadly: The origin of the acute and convalescent COVID-19 samples was the United States, Italy and Spain. In each case, the material was cDNA or gDNA derived from T cells, B-cell-depleted T cells, or PBMCs.

Methods used by the authors: Estimates of nucleated cell counts were drawn from the amplification of reference gene primers. The table came from immunoSEQ multiplex PCR; TCRdb's copy has only in-frame clones and leaves some out. V, J and clone size were drawn from that table, and D and trimming were deduced from the DNA. Altogether 15,000 to 20,000 clones are present, roughly 88% being singletons, with the ten largest covering about 16%. The CDR3 is made up of 15 amino acids. The V and J ends lost 4 bases and 4 bases respectively, with 17 bases between them. Germline CDR1 reads SGHRS; CDR2 reads YFSETQ.

The receptor was derived from a human donor in a cohort sampled during active COVID-19. Sequencing was carried out using peripheral blood. This chain connects TRBV5-1 to TRBJ1-1; D may be TRBD1 (5 bases). The CDR3 spells CASSTESRVGTEAFF. CDR3 DNA sequence: TGCGCCAGCAGCACCGAATCCAGGGTGGGCACTGAAGCTTTCTTT.